The 19 T cell receptor beta chains in this list originate from one sample, sequenced in a study of CD8 T cells in cerebrospinal fluid in Alzheimer's disease. TCRdb reprocessed the 10x single-cell sequencing reads, with one entry per CDR3 protein and no DNA. The data include roughly 940 distinct CDR3 sequences; the top ten clones carry about 15%. The source material was cerebrospinal fluid. The receptors derive from a human donor in good health.

This clonotype is labeled medium-sized based on frequency. The V call is TRBV19, the J call TRBJ1-5. CDR1 is LNHDA, CDR2 SQIVND, per germline (reference sequence). The CDR3 runs 14 residues. CDR3 loop: CASSGLGGNQPQHF.

According to its frequency, this clonotype is large. The V and J genes are TRBV18 and TRBJ2-2. Germline V CDR1 and CDR2: KGHSH, LQKENI. The CDR3 spans 16 residues. The CDR3 reads CASSPLPLGSTGELFF.

Considering frequency, this clonotype is medium-sized. The chain links TRBV7-9 to TRBJ2-7; TCRdb's assignment of TRBD2 cannot be checked, as there is no DNA. Germline values: CDR1 SEHNR, CDR2 FQNEAQ (reference sequence). The CDR3 loop spans 16 amino acids. This chain's CDR3 is CASSGRARGGSYEQYF.

Considering frequency, this clonotype is medium-sized (0.01 to 0.1%). This chain connects TRBV5-1 to TRBJ2-2; TCRdb calls TRBD2, which cannot be checked without DNA. Germline loops: CDR1 SGHRS, CDR2 YFSETQ. This CDR3 is 17 amino acids long. CDR3 amino acids: CASSLGLAGTFTGELFF.

This clonotype registers large by frequency. This rearrangement joins TRBV20-1 to TRBJ2-3; the D call of TRBD1 rests on TCRdb alone, since no DNA is present to check it. Germline-derived CDR1 and CDR2 are DFQATT and SNEGSKA (reference sequence). The CDR3 sequence is 15 residues long. The CDR3: CSARGAGGLTDTQYF.

This clonotype counts as medium-sized by frequency. The gene calls are TRBV6-2 or TRBV6-3 and TRBJ2-7. This CDR3 comprises 15 residues. Germline CDR1 MNHEY, CDR2 SVGEGT. Here the CDR3 reads CASRGGTESSYEQYF.

This chain links TRBV19 with TRBJ1-1. CDR3 length equals 15 residues. Germline V gene lookup returns CDR1 LNHDA and CDR2 SQIVND (reference sequence). The CDR3 sequence is CASSIDSRQNLEAFF.

According to its frequency, this clonotype is medium-sized. V usage is TRBV6-5 and J usage is TRBJ2-3; the D call of TRBD2 rests on TCRdb alone, since no DNA is present to check it. Germline V CDR1 and CDR2: MNHEY, SVGAGI. CDR3 length: 12 residues. CDR3 sequence reads: CASSSLAATQYF.

This clonotype registers medium-sized by frequency. The chain joins TRBV7-6 to TRBJ2-5; TCRdb's D call of TRBD2 is untestable without DNA. The CDR3 is made up of 15 amino acids. Germline CDR1 SGHVS, CDR2 FNYEAQ. The CDR3 protein is CASSPGLAGGETQYF.

By frequency, this clonotype registers medium-sized (0.01 to 0.1%). This chain links TRBV9 with TRBJ1-1; TCRdb gives TRBD1 as the D gene, but with no DNA this cannot be confirmed. Per the germline V gene, CDR1 is SGDLS and CDR2 is YYNGEE. This CDR3 is built from 14 residues. CDR3 amino acids: CASSARQGYTEAFF.

This clonotype registers large by frequency. The rearrangement joins TRBV5-1 to TRBJ2-7; the D call from TCRdb, TRBD1, cannot be confirmed without DNA. Looked up from germline, CDR1 is SGHRS and CDR2 is YFSETQ. This CDR3 has 14 amino acids. CDR3 sequence: CASSPGQGVYEQYF.

Its frequency marks this clonotype as medium-sized. The chain uses TRBV6-2 or TRBV6-3 and TRBJ1-1; without DNA, the TCRdb call of TRBD1 cannot be checked. The CDR3 runs to 15 residues. The V gene's germline CDR1 is MNHEY and CDR2 SVGEGT. This CDR3 is CASSSLGQANTEAFF.

This clonotype is identified as medium-sized from frequency. The chain employs TRBV9 and TRBJ1-2; without DNA, the TCRdb call of TRBD1 cannot be checked. CDR3 length: 14 residues. CDR1 SGDLS and CDR2 YYNGEE come from the germline V gene. This CDR3 is CASSPGTGNYGYTF.

This clonotype is labeled medium-sized based on frequency. This rearrangement joins TRBV5-6 to TRBJ2-5. The germline CDR1 and CDR2 sequences are SGHDT and YYEEEE. The CDR3 spans 15 residues. The CDR3 sequence: CASSPDGVSRETQYF.

In terms of frequency, this clonotype is medium-sized (0.01 to 0.1%). The chain carries TRBV4-1 and TRBJ1-2; no DNA is available, so the TRBD1 call from TCRdb remains unchecked. CDR1 is MGHRA and CDR2 is YSYEKL in the germline V gene. The CDR3 spans 13 residues. CDR3 sequence: CASSLRDTVGYTF.

This clonotype is labeled medium-sized based on frequency. The chain links TRBV9 to TRBJ1-1. CDR3 size: 13 residues. Germline V lookup: CDR1 SGDLS, CDR2 YYNGEE. CDR3 loop: CASSVDMNTEAFF.

Its frequency marks this clonotype as medium-sized. The chain employs TRBV5-4 and TRBJ2-1; TCRdb picks TRBD2, but there is no DNA to check that call. The CDR3 sequence is 17 residues long. Germline values: CDR1 SGHNT, CDR2 YYREEE (reference sequence). CDR3: CASSRGVSGGTYNEQFF.

The chain employs TRBV7-2 and TRBJ1-2. The germline V gene encodes CDR1 SGHTA and CDR2 FQGNSA. The CDR3 contains 15 residues. CDR3 region: CASSLAAGPEFGYTF.

Considering frequency, this clonotype is large. The V gene is TRBV11-3, the J gene TRBJ2-7; TCRdb calls TRBD1, which cannot be checked without DNA. CDR1 and CDR2 (germline): SGHNT, YENEEA. CDR3 length: 13 amino acids. The CDR3 loop is CASSLGRGDEQYF.